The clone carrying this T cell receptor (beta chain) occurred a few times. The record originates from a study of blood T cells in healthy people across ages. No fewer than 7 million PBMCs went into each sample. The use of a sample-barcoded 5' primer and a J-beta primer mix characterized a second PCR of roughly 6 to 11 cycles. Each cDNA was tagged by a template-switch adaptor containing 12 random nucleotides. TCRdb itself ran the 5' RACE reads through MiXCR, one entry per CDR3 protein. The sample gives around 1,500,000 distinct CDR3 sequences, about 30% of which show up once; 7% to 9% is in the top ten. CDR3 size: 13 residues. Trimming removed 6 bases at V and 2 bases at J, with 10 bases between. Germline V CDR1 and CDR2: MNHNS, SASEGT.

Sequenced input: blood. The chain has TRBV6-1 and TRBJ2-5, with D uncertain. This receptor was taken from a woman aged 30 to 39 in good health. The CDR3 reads CASSALPQETQYF. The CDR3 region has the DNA TGTGCCAGCAGCGCACTACCTCAAGAGACCCAGTACTTC.